The clone carrying this T cell receptor (beta chain) was seen a handful of times. The data derive from a study of identical twins. TCRdb reanalysed the 5' RACE reads using MiXCR and keeps one entry per CDR3 protein. This sample has about 660,000 distinct CDR3 sequences; approximately 9% occur once, and the top ten carry roughly 0.97%. A further study also used this sample, focusing on yellow fever vaccine responses in identical twins.

This clonotype originated in a woman under 30 in good health. Sequencing was carried out using PBMCs.

The CDR3 DNA reads TGTGCCACTTCGGAGGGGGTTGGCGAGCAGTACTTC. Translation: CATSEGVGEQYF. The gene calls are TRBV6-2 or TRBV6-3 and TRBJ2-7; D possibly uses TRBD1 or TRBD2 (6 bases each). Deletions cut 10 bases from V and 6 bases from J, with 16 bases between. Germline V gene sequence: CDR1 MNHEY, CDR2 SVGEGT. There are 12 residues in the CDR3.